These 32 T cell receptor beta chains came from one sample sequenced in a study of blood T cell repertoires in COVID-19. Sequencing used immunoSEQ multiplex PCR; TCRdb keeps in-frame clones, though not all of them. The sample yields about 400,000 clones, approximately 86% seen once. The sample taken for sequencing was peripheral blood. The receptors come from a human donor in a cohort sampled during active COVID-19.

The chain couples TRBV5-1 to TRBJ2-1; 9 positions match TRBD2. V trimming: 8 bases; J trimming: 6 bases; junction bases outside the gene matches: 12. The length of the CDR3 is 15 residues. The germline V gene has CDR1 SGHRS and CDR2 YFSETQ. Here the CDR3 DNA reads TGCGCCAGTAAACTGGGACTAGCATGGGCCAATGAGCAGTTCTTC. Translated, it gives CASKLGLAWANEQFF.

The chain employs TRBV5-1 and TRBJ2-7; 7 nucleotides line up with TRBD2. The trim removed 4 bases at V and 2 bases at J, leaving 12 bases unmatched. Germline CDR1 is SGHRS and CDR2 is YFSETQ. The CDR3 is 16 residues long. In nucleotides, the CDR3 is TGCGCCAGCAGCCCAGGGCCTAGCGGAGGGACCTACGAGCAGTACTTC. Translated, it gives CASSPGPSGGTYEQYF.

In its sample, this clone was seen a few times. Other DNA sequences from this sample encode an identical CDR3 as well. The gene calls are TRBV27 and TRBJ2-7, with TRBD2 matching over 7 bases. Trimming took 2 bases from V and 4 from J; bases not matched to a gene: 5. The CDR3 is 14 amino acids. Looked up from germline, CDR1 is MNHEY and CDR2 is SMNVEV (reference sequence). This CDR3 is CASSLAGVAYEQYF. The CDR3, as DNA: TGTGCCAGCAGTTTAGCGGGAGTAGCGTACGAGCAGTACTTC.

V gene TRBV11-2 combines with J gene TRBJ2-1; D unclear. The V gene lost 5 bases and the J gene lost 8 bases, with 19 bases spanning the gap. The CDR3 runs to 15 residues. Germline CDR1 and CDR2: SGHAT and FQNNGV. The CDR3 DNA is TGTGCCAGCAGCCTTCCCAGGAACCCGCAGGATGAGCAGTTCTTC. Residues: CASSLPRNPQDEQFF. The variable domain in full, with the rest retrieved from reference TRBV11-2 and TRBJ2-1, is EAGVAQSPRYKIIEKRQSVAFWCNPISGHATLYWYQQILGQGPKLLIQFQNNGVVDDSQLPKDRFSAERLKGVDSTLKIQPAKLEDSAVYLCASSLPRNPQDEQFFGPGTRLTVL.

V is TRBV7-3 and J is TRBJ1-2; a possible D gene is TRBD1 (5 bases). This CDR3 comprises 13 residues. CDR1 is SGHTA, CDR2 FQGTGA, per germline. Between the trimmed V and J ends, which lost 5 bases and 6 bases, there was a span of 13 bases. As DNA, the CDR3 is TGTGCCAGCAGCAACTACCAGGGCGATGGCTACACCTTC. Its translation is CASSNYQGDGYTF.

The rearrangement uses TRBV18 and TRBJ1-2, with a tentative D call TRBD1 (5 bases). V gave up 5 bases and J gave up 4 bases, with 8 bases separating them. Germline V CDR1 and CDR2: KGHSH, LQKENI. This CDR3 has 12 amino acids. The CDR3 loop is CASSTGGYGYTF. Here the CDR3 DNA reads TGTGCCAGCTCAACGGGGGGCTATGGCTACACCTTC. The full variable domain, completed using reference TRBV18 and TRBJ1-2, is NAGVMQNPRHLVRRRGQEARLRCSPMKGHSHVYWYRQLPEEGLKFMVYLQKENIIDESGMPKERFSAEFPKEGPSILRIQQVVRGDSAAYFCASSTGGYGYTFGSGTRLTVV.

The rearrangement joins TRBV18 to TRBJ2-2; possible D gene TRBD1, 5 bases. The CDR3 sequence is 12 residues long. Germline-derived CDR1 and CDR2 are KGHSH and LQKENI. V lost 1 base and J lost 10, with 7 bases in between. The CDR3 reads CASSPQGMELFF. The DNA for the CDR3 is TGTGCCAGCTCACCACAGGGGATGGAGCTGTTTTTT.

V and J are TRBV27 and TRBJ2-7; 8 nucleotides agree with TRBD1. The germline V gene has CDR1 MNHEY and CDR2 SMNVEV (reference sequence). This CDR3 has 15 residues. V dropped 6 bases and J dropped 2; count of bases not matched to a gene: 9. The CDR3 region is CASSQRTGKAYEQYF. In nucleotides, the CDR3 is TGTGCCAGCAGCCAAAGGACAGGGAAAGCCTACGAGCAGTACTTC.

This clone was seen a handful of times. V gene TRBV29-1 combines with J gene TRBJ1-1; no clear D. There are 13 residues in the CDR3. Germline lookup yields CDR1 SQVTM and CDR2 ANQGSEA. The germline V and J ends were trimmed by 8 bases and 1 base, with 14 bases remaining between them. The CDR3 protein is CSYLPHRNTEAFF. CDR3 sequence (DNA): TGCAGCTACCTGCCTCACAGGAACACTGAAGCTTTCTTT.

The chain links TRBV7-9 to TRBJ1-2, with a weak D call TRBD1 (6 bases). The V and J ends lost 8 bases and 2 bases respectively, with 18 bases between them. Germline V gene lookup returns CDR1 SEHNR and CDR2 FQNEAQ (reference sequence). The CDR3 spans 15 residues. The CDR3 DNA reads TGTGCCAGCCACGGTGTATGGCAGGGGAACTATGGCTACACCTTC. Its protein is CASHGVWQGNYGYTF.

The gene calls are TRBV5-1 and TRBJ2-2; TRBD2 aligns across 8 bases. CDR3 size: 16 residues. The V segment lost 4 bases and the J segment 1 base; nucleotides outside the gene matches: 6. Germline CDR1 is SGHRS and CDR2 is YFSETQ. The CDR3 DNA is TGCGCCAGCAGCCCAATTAGCGGGAAGAACACCGGGGAGCTGTTTTTT. The encoded protein is CASSPISGKNTGELFF. The entire variable domain, with the rest obtained from reference TRBV5-1 and TRBJ2-2, is as follows: KAGVTQTPRYLIKTRGQQVTLSCSPISGHRSVSWYQQTPGQGLQFLFEYFSETQRNKGNFPGRFSGRQFSNSRSEMNVSTLELGDSALYLCASSPISGKNTGELFFGEGSRLTVL.

The V call is TRBV7-9, the J call TRBJ2-5; 7 bases align to TRBD1. Germline V gene sequence: CDR1 SEHNR, CDR2 FQNEAQ (reference sequence). The V segment lost 1 base and the J segment 5 bases; nucleotides outside the gene matches: 7. This CDR3 has 15 residues. In nucleotides, the CDR3 is TGTGCCAGCAGCTTAGTACGACAGGGTCGGGAGACCCAGTACTTC. Protein: CASSLVRQGRETQYF.

J is TRBJ2-7 and V is TRBV4-1; TRBD2 matches at 11 bases. Trimming cost V 2 bases and J 2 bases; bases outside gene matches: 5. The CDR3 runs to 16 residues. CDR1 MGHRA and CDR2 YSYEKL come from the germline V gene. As DNA, the CDR3 is TGCGCCAGCAGCCAAAAAACTAGCGGGGGAACCTACGAGCAGTACTTC. It yields the protein CASSQKTSGGTYEQYF.

The chain has TRBV19 and TRBJ2-4, with D perhaps TRBD2 (5 bases). CDR3 length equals 16 residues. Germline CDR1 and CDR2: LNHDA and SQIVND (reference sequence). Trimming removed 2 bases from V and 0 bases from J, with 11 bases in between. CDR3 loop: CASSISIALAKNIQYF. The CDR3, as DNA: TGTGCCAGTAGTATAAGCATAGCGCTAGCCAAAAACATTCAGTACTTC. Together with reference TRBV19 and TRBJ2-4, the CDR3 gives the full variable domain: DGGITQSPKYLFRKEGQNVTLSCEQNLNHDAMYWYRQDPGQGLRLIYYSQIVNDFQKGDIAEGYSVSREKKESFPLTVTSAQKNPTAFYLCASSISIALAKNIQYFGAGTRLSVL.

CDR3 loop: CATSDPRLSSGANVLTF. The CDR3 DNA reads TGTGCCACCAGTGACCCGAGACTCTCGTCTGGGGCCAACGTCCTGACTTTC. The V call is TRBV24-1, the J call TRBJ2-6; the D is unclear. In germline, CDR1 is KGHDR, CDR2 SFDVKD. The CDR3 contains 17 residues. V was cut by 4 bases and J by 1 base, with 13 bases left in between.

The rearrangement joins TRBV19 to TRBJ1-3, with D possibly TRBD1 on 6 matching bases. CDR1 is LNHDA and CDR2 is SQIVND in the germline V gene (reference sequence). Trimming cost V 3 bases and J 3 bases, with 9 bases left between them. The CDR3 has 14 amino acids. The CDR3: CASSIGQNGNTIYF. CDR3 bases: TGTGCCAGTAGTATCGGACAGAATGGAAACACCATATATTTT. Supplemented by reference TRBV19 and TRBJ1-3, the full variable domain reads DGGITQSPKYLFRKEGQNVTLSCEQNLNHDAMYWYRQDPGQGLRLIYYSQIVNDFQKGDIAEGYSVSREKKESFPLTVTSAQKNPTAFYLCASSIGQNGNTIYFGEGSWLTVV.

The V gene is TRBV27, the J gene TRBJ2-1; 11 bases map to TRBD2. CDR1 is MNHEY and CDR2 is SMNVEV in the germline V gene (reference sequence). The trim removed 4 bases at V and 6 bases at J, leaving 8 bases unmatched. The CDR3 extends over 16 amino acids. CDR3 nucleotide sequence: TGTGCCAGCAGTTCCCTAACTAGCGGGGGTCCCAATGAGCAGTTCTTC. Encoded protein: CASSSLTSGGPNEQFF.

The chain recombines TRBV6-5 with TRBJ2-7, with a possible D match to TRBD1 (6 bases). The CDR3 has 14 residues. V gave up 10 bases and J gave up 7 bases, with 23 bases separating them. Germline CDR1 and CDR2: MNHEY and SVGAGI. The chain's CDR3 is CATARAQGSGEQYF. DNA for the CDR3: TGTGCCACAGCCCGGGCCCAGGGGTCGGGAGAGCAGTACTTC.

The chain couples TRBV19 to TRBJ1-6; 8 nucleotides line up with TRBD1. The CDR3 runs to 15 residues. Germline V gene sequence: CDR1 LNHDA, CDR2 SQIVND (reference sequence). J lost 9 bases, V lost 4 bases, and 8 bases had no gene match. CDR3 bases: TGTGCCAGTAGTACCGGACAGGGCGGTGGTTCACCCCTCCACTTT. Its translation is CASSTGQGGGSPLHF. The complete variable domain, with remaining parts taken from reference TRBV19 and TRBJ1-6, reads DGGITQSPKYLFRKEGQNVTLSCEQNLNHDAMYWYRQDPGQGLRLIYYSQIVNDFQKGDIAEGYSVSREKKESFPLTVTSAQKNPTAFYLCASSTGQGGGSPLHFGNGTRLTVT.

This clone appeared once. CDR3 residues: CSASGRGNTEAFF. The CDR3 DNA follows: TGCAGTGCTAGTGGCAGGGGGAACACTGAAGCTTTCTTT. V usage is TRBV20-1 and J usage is TRBJ1-1, with a tentative D call TRBD1 (6 bases). This CDR3 comprises 13 residues. The V and J ends lost 3 bases and 1 base respectively, with 9 bases between them. Germline V lookup: CDR1 DFQATT, CDR2 SNEGSKA (reference sequence).

Notes on this clone: The germline gene is not matched at one end of the junction; a read error may be the cause. The CDR3 is CASSPDSWETQYF. In DNA, the CDR3 is TGTGCTAGCAGCCCGGACAGTTGGGAGACCCAGTACTTC. The gene calls are TRBV7-7 and TRBJ2-5; D possibly corresponds to TRBD1 (6 bases). The CDR3 extends over 13 amino acids. Looked up from germline, CDR1 is SSHAT and CDR2 is FNYEAQ (reference sequence).

The chain links TRBV5-1 to TRBJ2-5, with 11 bases identical to TRBD2. Germline V lookup: CDR1 SGHRS, CDR2 YFSETQ. V lost 0 bases, J lost 1 base, and 2 bases stayed unmatched. The CDR3 contains 16 residues. The CDR3 loop reads CASSLVSGRGQETQYF. The DNA for the CDR3 is TGCGCCAGCAGCTTGGTTAGCGGGAGGGGCCAAGAGACCCAGTACTTC. Variable domain in full (rest from reference TRBV5-1 and TRBJ2-5): KAGVTQTPRYLIKTRGQQVTLSCSPISGHRSVSWYQQTPGQGLQFLFEYFSETQRNKGNFPGRFSGRQFSNSRSEMNVSTLELGDSALYLCASSLVSGRGQETQYFGPGTRLLVL.

Worth noting for this clone: Other DNA sequences from this sample encode an identical CDR3 as well. Written as DNA, the CDR3 is TGTGCCAGTAGCAGGACAGGGGGCACTGAAGCTTTCTTT. It specifies CASSRTGGTEAFF. The V call is TRBV19, the J call TRBJ1-1; 10 bases align to TRBD1. The V and J ends lost 6 bases and 4 bases, in that order; junction bases with no gene match: 2. Germline V gene data show CDR1 as LNHDA and CDR2 as SQIVND (reference sequence). The CDR3 consists of 13 residues.

The V and J genes are TRBV5-1 and TRBJ2-5; 10 nucleotides match TRBD1. CDR1 and CDR2 (germline): SGHRS, YFSETQ. The trim removed 0 bases at V and 5 bases at J, leaving 10 bases unmatched. CDR3 length: 17 amino acids. The CDR3 sequence is CASSLAVGTGDGETQYF. DNA of the CDR3: TGCGCCAGCAGCTTGGCCGTCGGGACAGGGGATGGGGAGACCCAGTACTTC.

The chain employs TRBV15 and TRBJ2-1; D ambiguous. V was clipped by 4 bases and J by 6 bases, with 4 bases between them. The CDR3 sequence is 11 residues long. Per germline, CDR1 LNHNV and CDR2 YYDKDF (reference sequence). CDR3 loop: CATSTFNEQFF. CDR3 DNA: TGTGCCACCAGCACCTTCAATGAGCAGTTCTTC. The whole variable domain, filled in from reference TRBV15 and TRBJ2-1, reads DAMVIQNPRYQVTQFGKPVTLSCSQTLNHNVMYWYQQKSSQAPKLLFHYYDKDFNNEADTPDNFQSRRPNTSFCFLDIRSPGLGDTAMYLCATSTFNEQFFGPGTRLTVL.

This rearrangement joins TRBV7-8 to TRBJ2-1, with 7 bases identical to TRBD2. This CDR3 comprises 14 residues. Losses at the gene ends were 5 bases for V and 4 bases for J; bases not matched to a gene: 5. Germline-derived CDR1 and CDR2 are SGHVS and FQNEAQ. The CDR3 loop reads CASSHWGLYNEQFF. CDR3 DNA sequence: TGTGCCAGCAGCCACTGGGGACTATACAATGAGCAGTTCTTC.

The chain has TRBV19 and TRBJ2-5, with a weak D call TRBD1 (6 bases). The CDR3 sequence is 15 residues long. The germline V and J ends were trimmed by 5 bases and 1 base, with 14 bases remaining between them. Per the germline V gene, CDR1 is LNHDA and CDR2 is SQIVND (reference sequence). The CDR3 sequence is CASSPFRDTQETQYF. In nucleotides, the CDR3 is TGTGCCAGTAGTCCATTCCGGGACACCCAAGAGACCCAGTACTTC.

The rearrangement uses TRBV19 and TRBJ1-3, with 7 bases fitting TRBD1. Germline loops: CDR1 LNHDA, CDR2 SQIVND (reference sequence). The CDR3 contains 17 residues. Trimming took 7 bases from V and 0 from J; bases not matched to a gene: 12. CDR3 residues: CASTPGQRKNSGNTIYF. The CDR3 nucleotides read TGTGCCAGTACCCCGGGACAGCGGAAGAACTCTGGAAACACCATATATTTT.

The rearrangement joins TRBV29-1 to TRBJ2-3; 8 nucleotides line up with TRBD1. Germline loops: CDR1 SQVTM, CDR2 ANQGSEA. The V segment lost 8 bases and the J segment 4 bases; nucleotides outside the gene matches: 8. The CDR3 has 13 amino acids. The CDR3 sequence: CSTSTGDSDTQYF. CDR3 in DNA: TGCAGCACCTCGACAGGGGACTCAGATACGCAGTATTTT.

Only one count was recorded for this clone. CDR3 DNA: TGTGCCAGCAGCTTAGCCCCTAGCGGTGAGGAATACGAGCAGTACTTC. Protein product: CASSLAPSGEEYEQYF. The genes are TRBV7-6 and TRBJ2-7, with TRBD2 matching over 7 bases. The germline CDR1 and CDR2 sequences are SGHVS and FNYEAQ. The CDR3 is 16 amino acids. The V segment lost 0 bases and the J segment 4 bases; nucleotides outside the gene matches: 9.

The table lists this clone with a count of one. The chain uses TRBV5-4 and TRBJ1-3; D is perhaps TRBD1 (5 bases). V was pared by 1 base and J by 4 bases, with 9 bases between. The germline gives CDR1 SGHNT, CDR2 YYREEE (reference sequence). This CDR3 comprises 14 residues. The CDR3 nucleotides read TGTGCCAGCAGCTTGCCGGGGGAGGGAAACACCATATATTTT. Translating it yields CASSLPGEGNTIYF.

V gene TRBV2 combines with J gene TRBJ2-5, with D possibly being TRBD2 (5 bases). V lost 3 bases, J lost 4 bases, and 9 bases lay in between. CDR1 is SNHLY and CDR2 is FYNNEI in the germline V gene. The CDR3 loop spans 13 amino acids. This CDR3 is CASSDWSGETQYF. The DNA for the CDR3 is TGTGCCAGCAGTGACTGGAGCGGAGAGACCCAGTACTTC. The full variable domain, with the rest looked up from reference TRBV2 and TRBJ2-5, is EPEVTQTPSHQVTQMGQEVILRCVPISNHLYFYWYRQILGQKVEFLVSFYNNEISEKSEIFDDQFSVERPDGSNFTLKIRSTKLEDSAMYFCASSDWSGETQYFGPGTRLLVL.